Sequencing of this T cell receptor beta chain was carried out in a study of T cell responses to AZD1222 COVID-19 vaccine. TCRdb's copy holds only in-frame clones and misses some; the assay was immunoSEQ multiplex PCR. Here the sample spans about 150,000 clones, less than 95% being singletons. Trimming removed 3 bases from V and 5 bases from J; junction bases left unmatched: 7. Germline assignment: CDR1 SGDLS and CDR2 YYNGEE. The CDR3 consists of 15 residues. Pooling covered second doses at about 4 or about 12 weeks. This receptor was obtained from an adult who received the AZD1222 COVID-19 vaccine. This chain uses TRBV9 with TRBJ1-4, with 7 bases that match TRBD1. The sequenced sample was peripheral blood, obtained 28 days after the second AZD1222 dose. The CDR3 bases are TGTGCCAGCAGCGCCCAGACAGGGCCAAATGAAAAACTGTTTTTT. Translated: CASSAQTGPNEKLFF.